This entry features one T cell receptor (beta chain) sequence. The PCR had 60 Vbeta and 13 Jbeta primers. TCRdb's copy holds only in-frame clones and misses some; the assay was immunoSEQ multiplex PCR. The sample totals 70,000 or so clones. V lost 3 bases, J lost 5 bases, and 10 bases stayed unmatched. This CDR3 comprises 15 residues. Per germline, CDR1 SGHRS and CDR2 YFSETQ. This entry belongs to a study of cytomegalovirus exposure and HLA in healthy donors. At the level of the study: A data release that came early held some 79 million unique TCRs from HLA-typed donors.

This sequence joins TRBV5-1 and TRBJ2-5, with 7 bases identical to TRBD1. Sequences were obtained from PBMCs. The source is a man aged 35 to 55 in good health and CMV-seronegative. Written as DNA, the CDR3 is TGCGCCAGCAGCTCCGGCACGACAGGGACGGAGACCCAGTACTTC. It specifies CASSSGTTGTETQYF.